Presented here are 24 T cell receptor beta chains from one specimen sequenced in a study of control samples from healthy donors and cancer patients. Some clones are missing from TCRdb's copy, which holds only in-frame ones; the method was immunoSEQ multiplex PCR. The table has more than 140,000 clones, 94% seen once. The sample taken for sequencing was blood. Receptors were obtained from a man aged 40-49 years in good health.

The rearrangement links TRBV19 to TRBJ2-2; D is uncertain. The CDR3 runs to 16 residues. CDR1 is LNHDA, CDR2 SQIVND, per germline (reference sequence). Deletions cut 3 bases from V and 5 bases from J, with 16 bases between. In DNA, the CDR3 is TGTGCCAGTAGTATCTGGCTCACCCTAGGGACCGGGGAGCTGTTTTTT. The encoded protein is CASSIWLTLGTGELFF.

The chain employs TRBV4-3 and TRBJ2-1; 10 bases are shared with TRBD1. This CDR3 has 16 residues. The ends lost 1 base at V and 8 bases at J; junction bases unmatched: 8. The germline V gene encodes CDR1 LGHNA and CDR2 YSLEER. The CDR3 DNA follows: TGCGCCAGCAGCCAAGGGGGACAGGGGCTTATCGATGAGCAGTTCTTC. Translating gives CASSQGGQGLIDEQFF.

The table lists this clone with a few counts. The chain couples TRBV27 to TRBJ1-2; 8 nucleotides align to TRBD1. The junction had 5 bases not matched to a gene; V was cut back by 4 bases and J by 10 bases. There are 12 residues in the CDR3. Per germline, CDR1 MNHEY and CDR2 SMNVEV (reference sequence). The CDR3 loop reads CASSSRTGPYTF. The CDR3 bases are TGTGCCAGCAGTTCAAGGACAGGGCCCTACACCTTC.

The chain combines TRBV6-6 with TRBJ1-1, with D possibly matching TRBD1 (6 bases). The CDR3 length is 13 residues. From germline, CDR1 is MNHNY and CDR2 SVGAGI (reference sequence). With 6 bases removed from V and 1 base from J, the gap between germline ends came to 9 bases. CDR3 coding DNA: TGTGCCAGCAGGACAGGTCGGAACACTGAAGCTTTCTTT. Translating gives CASRTGRNTEAFF.

The genes are TRBV6-4 and TRBJ2-2, with D maybe TRBD1 (6 bases). The CDR3 extends over 16 amino acids. CDR1 is MRHNA and CDR2 is SNTAGT in the germline V gene. V gave up 3 bases and J gave up 1 base, with 12 bases separating them. CDR3 sequence reads: CASSEQPGQNTGELFF. The CDR3 DNA reads as TGTGCCAGCAGTGAGCAACCGGGACAGAACACCGGGGAGCTGTTTTTT.

The rearrangement joins TRBV7-8 to TRBJ2-7; unclear D gene. The CDR3 consists of 14 residues. In germline, CDR1 is SGHVS, CDR2 FQNEAQ. The V end lost 5 bases, the J end lost 3 bases, and 14 bases lay between the germline ends. The CDR3 here is CASSPPVQYYEQYF. CDR3 DNA: TGTGCCAGCAGCCCACCCGTACAGTACTACGAGCAGTACTTC.

The CDR3 here is CASSQGGQGEAFF. CDR3 DNA: TGTGCCAGCAGCCAAGGTGGACAGGGAGAAGCTTTCTTT. The rearrangement uses TRBV3-1 (or the pseudogene TRBV3-2) and TRBJ1-1; TRBD1 matches at 8 bases. Germline V gene lookup returns CDR1 LGHDT and CDR2 YNNKEL (reference sequence). This CDR3 region has 13 residues. J was trimmed by 8 bases and V by 1 base; bases with no gene match: 3.

The chain couples TRBV19 to TRBJ1-5; the D gene is possibly TRBD1 (5 bases). This CDR3 contains 14 residues. Deletions cut 4 bases from V and 7 bases from J, with 14 bases between. CDR1 is LNHDA, CDR2 SQIVND, per germline (reference sequence). Here the CDR3 DNA reads TGTGCCAGTAGTACCAGGGACGCCCACCAGCCCCAGCATTTT. It specifies CASSTRDAHQPQHF.

The chain uses TRBV5-4 and TRBJ1-3; D is uncertain. CDR3 length: 18 residues. V was clipped by 4 bases and J by 0 bases, with 20 bases between them. Germline values: CDR1 SGHNT, CDR2 YYREEE (reference sequence). This CDR3 is CASSGGGWPLGSGNTIYF. The CDR3 DNA reads as TGTGCCAGCAGCGGCGGTGGGTGGCCTTTGGGCTCTGGAAACACCATATATTTT.

The chain links TRBV2 to TRBJ1-1; D is uncertain. Trimming took off 1 base at V and 8 bases at J, with 11 bases between the two ends. CDR3 length equals 13 residues. The germline gives CDR1 SNHLY, CDR2 FYNNEI. The CDR3 loop is CASSEVGQEEAFF. In DNA, the CDR3 is TGTGCCAGCAGTGAAGTCGGGCAGGAAGAAGCTTTCTTT. Full variable domain (remainder filled in from reference TRBV2 and TRBJ1-1): EPEVTQTPSHQVTQMGQEVILRCVPISNHLYFYWYRQILGQKVEFLVSFYNNEISEKSEIFDDQFSVERPDGSNFTLKIRSTKLEDSAMYFCASSEVGQEEAFFGQGTRLTVV.

The rearrangement links TRBV18 to TRBJ2-7, with TRBD2 identical over 7 bases. Germline assignment: CDR1 KGHSH and CDR2 LQKENI. The trim removed 0 bases at V and 7 bases at J, leaving 3 bases unmatched. CDR3 length equals 13 residues. The CDR3 DNA reads as TGTGCCAGCTCACCACCCCAGGGAGGGGAGCAGTACTTC. This translates into CASSPPQGGEQYF.

The chain joins TRBV14 to TRBJ1-2; D gene unclear. Trimming shortened V by 4 bases and J by 8 bases, and 14 bases separated the two germline ends. CDR1 SGHDN and CDR2 FVKESK come from the germline V gene. There are 13 residues in the CDR3. CDR3 bases: TGTGCCAGCAGCCCAAAGAGAGGAGTCGGCTACACCTTC. Residues: CASSPKRGVGYTF.

This clone occurred once. The rearrangement links TRBV5-6 to TRBJ2-1; D might be TRBD2 (5 bases). Germline V lookup: CDR1 SGHDT, CDR2 YYEEEE. Trimming cost V 4 bases and J 0 bases, with 11 bases left between them. The CDR3 is 15 residues long. The CDR3 DNA is TGTGCCAGCAGCGGAGCGGAAGGCTCCTACAATGAGCAGTTCTTC. Protein sequence: CASSGAEGSYNEQFF.

The chain employs TRBV9 and TRBJ2-1; 10 bases fit TRBD2. V gave up 0 bases and J gave up 2 bases; unmatched junction bases: 5. CDR3 length: 17 residues. Germline assignment: CDR1 SGDLS and CDR2 YYNGEE. CDR3 sequence reads: CASSVDPAGGPYNEQFF. The DNA for the CDR3 is TGTGCCAGCAGCGTAGATCCAGCGGGGGGGCCCTACAATGAGCAGTTCTTC.

This clone was counted a single time. This rearrangement joins TRBV9 to TRBJ2-2; 7 bases are a match to TRBD2. V lost 0 bases to trimming and J lost 4 bases; unmatched junction nucleotides: 3. Germline V CDR1 and CDR2: SGDLS, YYNGEE. The CDR3 runs 15 residues. The chain's CDR3 is CASSVGGGVTGELFF. Here the CDR3 DNA reads TGTGCCAGCAGCGTAGGCGGGGGTGTCACCGGGGAGCTGTTTTTT.

The chain carries TRBV2 and TRBJ2-7; D uncertain. CDR1 and CDR2 (germline): SNHLY, FYNNEI. The V gene lost 3 bases and the J gene lost 2 bases, with 17 bases spanning the gap. The length of the CDR3 is 16 residues. The CDR3 region has the DNA TGTGCCAGCAGTGATGAGTTTATGGGCAGTACCTACGAGCAGTACTTC. This gives the protein CASSDEFMGSTYEQYF.

The gene calls are TRBV5-6 and TRBJ1-2; TRBD1 might be the D (5 bases). CDR1 and CDR2 (germline): SGHDT, YYEEEE. V was pared by 4 bases and J by 4 bases, with 17 bases between. The CDR3 is made up of 15 amino acids. The CDR3 sequence: CASSHAITGSYGYTF. CDR3 nucleotide sequence: TGTGCCAGCAGCCACGCCATTACAGGCTCCTATGGCTACACCTTC.

The CDR3 sequence: CASSPSKNTEAFF. CDR3 DNA: TGTGCCAGCAGTCCCAGCAAAAACACTGAAGCTTTCTTT. The chain carries TRBV6-5 and TRBJ1-1; no firm D call. V was shortened by 5 bases and J by 2 bases, with 9 bases between the two germline ends. Germline V CDR1 and CDR2: MNHEY, SVGAGI. The CDR3 sequence is 13 residues long.

V is TRBV7-9 and J is TRBJ2-7, with 7 bases that match TRBD1. Germline CDR1 is SEHNR and CDR2 is FQNEAQ (reference sequence). The trim removed 5 bases at V and 6 bases at J, leaving 7 bases unmatched. The length of the CDR3 is 13 residues. The CDR3 protein is CASSLRQGAEQYF. CDR3 nucleotide sequence: TGTGCCAGCAGCCTTCGACAGGGCGCCGAGCAGTACTTC.

The chain combines TRBV25-1 with TRBJ1-2; D ambiguous. CDR1 and CDR2 from the germline V gene are MGHDK and SYGVNS. V was trimmed by 2 bases and J by 8 bases, leaving 18 bases between them. The CDR3 totals 15 residues. The CDR3 bases are TGTGCCAGCAGTGAACGGGAGAGAAGCGAAGGGGGCTACACCTTC. This sequence encodes CASSERERSEGGYTF.

The rearrangement uses TRBV5-1 and TRBJ1-4, with D unclear. CDR1 is SGHRS and CDR2 is YFSETQ in the germline V gene. Trimming removed 2 bases from V and 5 bases from J, with 10 bases in between. The CDR3 is 14 amino acids. CDR3 protein: CASSLTPGNEKLFF. The DNA of the CDR3 is TGCGCCAGCAGCTTAACCCCGGGAAATGAAAAACTGTTTTTT.

The chain joins TRBV9 to TRBJ2-1; D may be TRBD1 (5 bases). Trimming cost V 3 bases and J 0 bases, with 13 bases left between them. CDR3 size: 16 residues. Germline values: CDR1 SGDLS, CDR2 YYNGEE. The DNA of the CDR3 is TGTGCCAGCAGCGCACGAGGACACCCCTCCTACAATGAGCAGTTCTTC. It is translated as CASSARGHPSYNEQFF.

V is TRBV3-1 (or the pseudogene TRBV3-2) and J is TRBJ2-7; 7 positions agree with TRBD1. J lost 4 bases, V lost 4 bases, and 7 bases had no gene match. Germline V gene sequence: CDR1 LGHDT, CDR2 YNNKEL (reference sequence). The CDR3 totals 14 residues. This CDR3 reads CASSRRQGPYEQYF. CDR3 nucleotides: TGTGCCAGCAGCCGGAGACAGGGTCCATACGAGCAGTACTTC.

The chain links TRBV6-6 to TRBJ1-5, with a weak D call TRBD1 (6 bases). V dropped 9 bases and J dropped 4 bases, with 13 bases sitting between them. Germline values: CDR1 MNHNY, CDR2 SVGAGI (reference sequence). CDR3 length: 13 amino acids. Written as DNA, the CDR3 is TGTGCCAGTACCCGACAGGCGAATCAGCCCCAGCATTTT. Protein: CASTRQANQPQHF.